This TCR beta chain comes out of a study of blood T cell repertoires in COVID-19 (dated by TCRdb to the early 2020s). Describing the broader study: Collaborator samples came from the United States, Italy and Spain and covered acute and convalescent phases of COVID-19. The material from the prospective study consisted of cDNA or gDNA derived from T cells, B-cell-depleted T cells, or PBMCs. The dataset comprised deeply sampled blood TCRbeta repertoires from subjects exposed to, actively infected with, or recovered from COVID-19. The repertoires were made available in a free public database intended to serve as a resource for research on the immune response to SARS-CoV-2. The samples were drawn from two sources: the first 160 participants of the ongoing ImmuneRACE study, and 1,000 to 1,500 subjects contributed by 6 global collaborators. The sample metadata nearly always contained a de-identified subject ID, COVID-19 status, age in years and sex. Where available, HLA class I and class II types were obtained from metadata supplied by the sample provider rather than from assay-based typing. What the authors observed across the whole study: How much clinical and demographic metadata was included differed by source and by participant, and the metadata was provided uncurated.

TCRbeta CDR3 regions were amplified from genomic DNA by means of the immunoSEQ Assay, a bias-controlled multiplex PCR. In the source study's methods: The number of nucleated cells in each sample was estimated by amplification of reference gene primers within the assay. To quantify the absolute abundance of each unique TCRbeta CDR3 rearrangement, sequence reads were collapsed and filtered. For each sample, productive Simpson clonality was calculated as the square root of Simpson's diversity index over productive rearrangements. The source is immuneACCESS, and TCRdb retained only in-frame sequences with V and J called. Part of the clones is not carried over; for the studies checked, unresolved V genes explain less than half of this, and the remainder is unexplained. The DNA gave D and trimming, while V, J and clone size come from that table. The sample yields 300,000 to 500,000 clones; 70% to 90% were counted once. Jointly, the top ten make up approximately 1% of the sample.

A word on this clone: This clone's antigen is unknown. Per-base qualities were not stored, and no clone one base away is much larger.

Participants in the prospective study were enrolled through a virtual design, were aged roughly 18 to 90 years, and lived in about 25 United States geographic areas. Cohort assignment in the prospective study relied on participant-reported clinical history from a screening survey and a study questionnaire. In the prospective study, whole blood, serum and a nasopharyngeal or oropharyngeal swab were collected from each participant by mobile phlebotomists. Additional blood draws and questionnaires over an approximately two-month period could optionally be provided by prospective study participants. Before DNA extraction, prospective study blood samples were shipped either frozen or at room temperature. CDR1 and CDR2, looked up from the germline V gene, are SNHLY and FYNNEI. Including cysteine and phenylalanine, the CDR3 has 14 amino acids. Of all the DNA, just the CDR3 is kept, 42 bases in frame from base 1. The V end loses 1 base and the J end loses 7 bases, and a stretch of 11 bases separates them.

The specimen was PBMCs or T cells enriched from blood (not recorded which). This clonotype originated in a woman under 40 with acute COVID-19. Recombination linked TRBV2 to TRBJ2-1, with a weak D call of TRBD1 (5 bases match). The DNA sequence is TGTGCCAGCAGTGAAGTCGGCAGACAGAATGAGCAGTTCTTC. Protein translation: CASSEVGRQNEQFF.